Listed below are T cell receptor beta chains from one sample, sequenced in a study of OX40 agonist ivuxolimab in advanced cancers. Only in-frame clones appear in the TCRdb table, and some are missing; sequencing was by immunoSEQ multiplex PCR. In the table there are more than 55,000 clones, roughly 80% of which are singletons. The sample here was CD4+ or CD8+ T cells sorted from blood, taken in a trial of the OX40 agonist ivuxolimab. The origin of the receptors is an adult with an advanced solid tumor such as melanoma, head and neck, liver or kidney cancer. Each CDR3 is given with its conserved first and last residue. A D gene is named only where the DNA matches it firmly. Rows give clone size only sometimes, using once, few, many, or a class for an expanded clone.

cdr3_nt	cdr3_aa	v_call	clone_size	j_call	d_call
TGTGCCAGCAGCCAAGGTGGAGGGCAGAACACTGAAGCTTTCTTT	CASSQGGGQNTEAFF	TRBV21-1	-	TRBJ1-1	-
TGTGCCAGCAGCTTAGTTCAGGGGCCAAATCAGCCCCAGCATTTT	CASSLVQGPNQPQHF	TRBV7-8	few	TRBJ1-5	-
TGTGCCAGCTCACCCCGACAGGGGGCTGTCACCGGGGAGCTGTTTTTT	CASSPRQGAVTGELFF	TRBV18	once	TRBJ2-2	TRBD1
TGTGCCAGCAGCTCCCGAGGGACTAGCGGATCCTACGAGCAGTACTTC	CASSSRGTSGSYEQYF	TRBV7-9	-	TRBJ2-7	TRBD2
TGTGCCCGAGACGTCCGGGGCGGCTATGGCTACACCTTC	CARDVRGGYGYTF	TRBV30	-	TRBJ1-2	-
TGCGCCAGCAGTCGTAGAGGGGGCACCGGGGAGCTGTTTTTT	CASSRRGGTGELFF	TRBV4-3	-	TRBJ2-2	-
TGTGCCAGCAGCCGTGGGACTAGCGGGGTTAATGAGCAGTTCTTC	CASSRGTSGVNEQFF	TRBV27	few	TRBJ2-1	TRBD2
TGTGCCAGCAGCAGCCCCCCGGGGGTTAGAGAAGATACCCAGTACTTC	CASSSPPGVREDTQYF	TRBV7-6	-	TRBJ2-5	-
TGTGCCAGCAGCCAAGATGTGGCTAGCGGGTTCTACAATGAGCAGTTCTTC	CASSQDVASGFYNEQFF	TRBV4-2	once	TRBJ2-1	TRBD2
TGTGCCTGGAGGTTTACAGGGAAGACCCAGTACTTC	CAWRFTGKTQYF	TRBV30	-	TRBJ2-5	-
TGTGCCAGCAGCGTAGACAGGCGGGAGGGCCTAAGTACGCAGTATTTT	CASSVDRREGLSTQYF	TRBV9	-	TRBJ2-3	TRBD2
TGTGCCAGCAGTTACGGGGGCAGATCCTACGAGCAGTACTTC	CASSYGGRSYEQYF	TRBV6-5	-	TRBJ2-7	-
TGTGCCAGCAGTTACTCATGGGGGGCGCGGAACGAGCAGTACTTC	CASSYSWGARNEQYF	TRBV6-6	-	TRBJ2-7	-
TGCGCCAGCAGCTACTGGGACAGGCGACGATCTGGAAACACCATATATTTT	CASSYWDRRRSGNTIYF	TRBV4-1	-	TRBJ1-3	TRBD1
TGTGCCAGCCCTCCCAGGGACAGGGTAGAGACCCAGTACTTC	CASPPRDRVETQYF	TRBV2	-	TRBJ2-5	TRBD1
TGTGCCAGCAGTCCCACCCCCCGCAAATCCACAGATACGCAGTATTTT	CASSPTPRKSTDTQYF	TRBV27	-	TRBJ2-3	-
TGTGCCAGCAGCAAACAGGTCTCTGGGGCCAACGTCCTGACTTTC	CASSKQVSGANVLTF	TRBV11-2	-	TRBJ2-6	-
TGTGCCAGCAGCCCCCCGGCTAGCGGGAAATCCCATGAGCAGTTCTTC	CASSPPASGKSHEQFF	TRBV9	-	TRBJ2-1	TRBD2
TGCGCCAGCAGCCAGGAGGCGCTAGCGGGTGGCAATGAGCAGTTCTTC	CASSQEALAGGNEQFF	TRBV5-1	-	TRBJ2-1	TRBD2
TGTGCCAGCAGTGAAAAAATTCTCTCCGGGACGCAAGGCTACACCTTC	CASSEKILSGTQGYTF	TRBV6-1	-	TRBJ1-2	-
TGTGCCAGCAGCCCGGACAGGGCGGACCCAAAACTGTTTTTT	CASSPDRADPKLFF	TRBV7-2	-	TRBJ1-4	TRBD1
TGTGCCAGCAGTGAAGAATTTATAGGACAAACCTACGAGCAGTACTTC	CASSEEFIGQTYEQYF	TRBV6-1	-	TRBJ2-7	-
TGTGCCAGCAGCCCTCGGACAGGGTTGGCCAAAAACATTCAGTACTTC	CASSPRTGLAKNIQYF	TRBV7-3	-	TRBJ2-4	TRBD1
TGTGCCAGCAGCTTGTATGGCACAGATACGCAGTATTTT	CASSLYGTDTQYF	TRBV5-6	-	TRBJ2-3	-
TGTGCCAGCAGTCGGGACATAGCTAATGAAAAACTGTTTTTT	CASSRDIANEKLFF	TRBV6-6	-	TRBJ1-4	-
TGTGCCAGCAGTTTCCTTGGAAACGCCGGGGAGCTGTTTTTT	CASSFLGNAGELFF	TRBV6-5	-	TRBJ2-2	-
TGTGCCAGCAGCTTGACGCAGGGGGCGAACACTGAAGCTTTCTTT	CASSLTQGANTEAFF	TRBV5-8	-	TRBJ1-1	TRBD1
TGTGCCAGCAGCCCGGGACAGAGTCTTTACTATGGCTACACCTTC	CASSPGQSLYYGYTF	TRBV5-6	-	TRBJ1-2	TRBD1
TGCGCCAGCAGCCCTCTCGGGACTAGCGGGAGTTACGAGCAGTACTTC	CASSPLGTSGSYEQYF	TRBV4-1	-	TRBJ2-7	TRBD2
TGTGCCAGCAGCGACCGCCTCCAAGGGATCGATGAGCAGTTCTTC	CASSDRLQGIDEQFF	TRBV7-3	-	TRBJ2-1	-
TGCGCCAGCAGCCCGGGACTAGCCACAGATACGCAGTATTTT	CASSPGLATDTQYF	TRBV5-1	-	TRBJ2-3	TRBD2
TGCGCCAGCAGCTCGGGACAGGTGGAGACCCAGTACTTC	CASSSGQVETQYF	TRBV5-1	-	TRBJ2-5	TRBD1
TGTGCCAGCAGTGAAGCGCTAGCGGGCTCCTACGAGCAGTACTTC	CASSEALAGSYEQYF	TRBV6-1	-	TRBJ2-7	TRBD2
TGTGCCAGCAGCACCACAGGGAGCAATCAGCCCCAGCATTTT	CASSTTGSNQPQHF	TRBV7-9	-	TRBJ1-5	-
TGTGCCAGCAGCCGGACTAGCGGGAGCGGGTCGAATGAGCAGTTCTTC	CASSRTSGSGSNEQFF	TRBV7-3	once	TRBJ2-1	TRBD2
TGTGCCTGGAGTGTACGGGTGACGTCGACCGGGGAGCTGTTTTTT	CAWSVRVTSTGELFF	TRBV30	-	TRBJ2-2	-
TGTGCCAGCAGCCTCCCCCGGGGTGGGGTCCGAACAGATACGCAGTATTTT	CASSLPRGGVRTDTQYF	TRBV5-6	-	TRBJ2-3	-
TGTGCCAGCACCCCAGGGAGGGCAGGGCGGTACACTGAAGCTTTCTTT	CASTPGRAGRYTEAFF	TRBV9	-	TRBJ1-1	-
TGCGCCAGCAGCCGACCGGCAGGGATCCACAATGAGCAGTTCTTC	CASSRPAGIHNEQFF	TRBV5-1	-	TRBJ2-1	-
TGTGCCAGCAGCCGACAAGTGGGTCGCAACCTCCACGGGGAGCTGTTTTTT	CASSRQVGRNLHGELFF	TRBV13	once	TRBJ2-2	-
TGTGCCAGCAGCCCATGGGCTAGCGATTCCTACGAGCAGTACTTC	CASSPWASDSYEQYF	TRBV7-3	few	TRBJ2-7	-
TGTGCCAGCAGCTTTGTACATAGAAACTATGGCTACACCTTC	CASSFVHRNYGYTF	TRBV11-2	-	TRBJ1-2	-
TGTGCCAGCAACAGGGACAGGGGGCAATCTGAAGCTTTCTTT	CASNRDRGQSEAFF	TRBV5-4	-	TRBJ1-1	TRBD1
TGCGCCAGCAGCCAAGATCTCGGGCGGCAGGGCCTCCCCTACGAGCAGTACTTC	CASSQDLGRQGLPYEQYF	TRBV4-3	-	TRBJ2-7	-
TGCGCCAGCAGCTTGTCCGGACAGGGAGGGACTGAAGCTTTCTTT	CASSLSGQGGTEAFF	TRBV5-1	-	TRBJ1-1	TRBD1
TGTGCCTGGAGAACGGCGGGGAGGAGCTCCTACGAGCAGTACTTC	CAWRTAGRSSYEQYF	TRBV30	-	TRBJ2-7	-
TGTGCCAGTAGTATACAGGGCCTGAACACTGAAGCTTTCTTT	CASSIQGLNTEAFF	TRBV19	-	TRBJ1-1	-
TGCGCCAGCAGCTTGGCGGGGACAGGGGTCGCTGGCTACACCTTC	CASSLAGTGVAGYTF	TRBV5-1	-	TRBJ1-2	TRBD1
TGCGCCAGCAGCTTAGGGACGCAAGCGGAAAAACTGTTTTTT	CASSLGTQAEKLFF	TRBV5-1	-	TRBJ1-4	-
TGTGCCACCAGCAGAGAAGGCGAGACTAGCGGGAATGAGCAGTTCTTC	CATSREGETSGNEQFF	TRBV15	-	TRBJ2-1	TRBD2
TGTGCCAGTAGTCTTACAGGGGCCGGGGAGCTGTTTTTT	CASSLTGAGELFF	TRBV19	few	TRBJ2-2	TRBD1
TGTGCCAGCAGTGAATTCGTCGAGGGGGCCACCTTCTATAATTCACCCCTCCACTTT	CASSEFVEGATFYNSPLHF	TRBV6-1	-	TRBJ1-6	TRBD1
TGTGCCAGCAGTTTAAGGCCAGGGGCAGTACCTGGGGCCAACGTCCTGACTTTC	CASSLRPGAVPGANVLTF	TRBV27	-	TRBJ2-6	-
TGTGCCAGCAGCTTAAGACAGGCCCGTAATGAAAAACTGTTTTTT	CASSLRQARNEKLFF	TRBV7-9	few	TRBJ1-4	-
TGCGCCAGCAGCTTGGGATGGCAGGATATGAACACTGAAGCTTTCTTT	CASSLGWQDMNTEAFF	TRBV5-1	-	TRBJ1-1	-